Listed here are 8 T cell receptor beta chains from one sample, sequenced in a study of shared clonotypes between healthy human individuals. TCRdb's table, derived via immunoSEQ multiplex PCR, lists solely in-frame clones and lacks some. This table has around 2,000,000 clones, over 85% appearing once. Naive-designated CD8 cells lacked CD45RO, were positively enriched for CCR7, and omitted terminally differentiated effector memory CD45RA+ cells. Sequencing input: naive CD8+ T cells sorted from blood. These receptors were collected from a young man in good health.

The chain employs TRBV4-1 and TRBJ1-4, with D tentatively TRBD1 (5 bases). The V gene's germline CDR1 is MGHRA and CDR2 YSYEKL. This CDR3 comprises 14 residues. V dropped 4 bases and J dropped 7 bases, with 13 bases sitting between them. The CDR3 DNA reads TGCGCCAGCAGCCTGAGGGGCGGAGGTGAAAAACTGTTTTTT. This codes for CASSLRGGGEKLFF.

The chain is built from TRBV27 and TRBJ2-5, with TRBD2 identical over 8 bases. The CDR3 is 16 residues long. Per the germline V gene, CDR1 is MNHEY and CDR2 is SMNVEV (reference sequence). J was trimmed by 2 bases and V by 2 bases; bases with no gene match: 7. The CDR3 nucleotides read TGTGCCAGCAGTTTAATAAGCGGGAGATGGCAAGAGACCCAGTACTTC. It yields the protein CASSLISGRWQETQYF.

The rearrangement uses TRBV9 and TRBJ2-7; TRBD2 matches 8 bases. The V gene end was trimmed by 3 bases and the J gene end by 2 bases; junction bases not matched to a gene: 7. This CDR3 region has 15 residues. CDR1 and CDR2 from the germline V gene are SGDLS and YYNGEE. DNA of the CDR3: TGTGCCAGCAGCGCGGGGGGGGACTCCGCCTACGAGCAGTACTTC. Translation: CASSAGGDSAYEQYF. The entire variable domain, with the rest obtained from reference TRBV9 and TRBJ2-7, is as follows: DSGVTQTPKHLITATGQRVTLRCSPRSGDLSVYWYQQSLDQGLQFLIQYYNGEERAKGNILERFSAQQFPDLHSELNLSSLELGDSALYFCASSAGGDSAYEQYFGPGTRLTVT.

This chain joins TRBV28 and TRBJ2-7, with 7 positions matching TRBD1. The CDR3 consists of 15 residues. CDR1 is MDHEN, CDR2 SYDVKM, per germline. The trim removed 6 bases at V and 2 bases at J, leaving 10 bases unmatched. The DNA of the CDR3 is TGTGCCAGCAGGCTCGAGGGGACAGTCCCCTACGAGCAGTACTTC. Translating gives CASRLEGTVPYEQYF.

This chain links TRBV13 with TRBJ1-1; D gene unclear. The length of the CDR3 is 14 residues. Germline lookup yields CDR1 PRHDT and CDR2 FYEKMQ (reference sequence). V dropped 1 base and J dropped 0 bases, with 6 bases sitting between them. The CDR3 spells CASSLVAMNTEAFF. The DNA of the CDR3 is TGTGCCAGCAGCTTAGTAGCAATGAACACTGAAGCTTTCTTT.

Points on this clone: The identical CDR3 is also encoded by other nucleotide sequences in the sample. This sequence joins TRBV9 and TRBJ2-7, with TRBD1 matching 7 bases. Germline assignment: CDR1 SGDLS and CDR2 YYNGEE. The CDR3 loop spans 15 amino acids. The V segment lost 2 bases and the J segment 4 bases; nucleotides outside the gene matches: 9. CDR3 region: CASSVAGGSVYEQYF. Written as DNA, the CDR3 is TGTGCCAGCAGCGTCGCAGGGGGTAGTGTATACGAGCAGTACTTC.

The chain couples TRBV28 to TRBJ2-5, with TRBD2 as a possible D gene (7 bases). Between the trimmed V and J ends, which lost 6 bases and 2 bases, there was a span of 19 bases. CDR1 and CDR2 from the germline V gene are MDHEN and SYDVKM. The CDR3 runs to 16 residues. CDR3 sequence (DNA): TGTGCCAGCAGCTCAGGGGCGGGGGCATTTCAAGAGACCCAGTACTTC. Translation gives CASSSGAGAFQETQYF.

The rearrangement links TRBV13 to TRBJ2-5; 9 nucleotides agree with TRBD2. The CDR3 extends over 15 amino acids. Germline assignment: CDR1 PRHDT and CDR2 FYEKMQ (reference sequence). Trimming took 0 bases from V and 4 from J; bases not matched to a gene: 3. The CDR3 sequence: CASSLGAGGGETQYF. The CDR3 coding sequence is TGTGCCAGCAGCTTAGGAGCGGGGGGCGGAGAGACCCAGTACTTC.